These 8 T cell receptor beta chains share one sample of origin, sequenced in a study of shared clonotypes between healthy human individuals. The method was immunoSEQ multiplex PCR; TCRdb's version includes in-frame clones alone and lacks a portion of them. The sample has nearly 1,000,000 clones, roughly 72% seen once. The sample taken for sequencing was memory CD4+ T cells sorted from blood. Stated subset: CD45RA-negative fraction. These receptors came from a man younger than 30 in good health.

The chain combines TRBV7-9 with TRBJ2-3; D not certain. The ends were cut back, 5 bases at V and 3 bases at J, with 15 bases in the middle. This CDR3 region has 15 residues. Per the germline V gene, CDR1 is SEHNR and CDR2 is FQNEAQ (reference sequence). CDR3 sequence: CASSPSRPRTDTQYF. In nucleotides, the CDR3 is TGTGCCAGCAGCCCCAGCCGGCCCAGGACAGATACGCAGTATTTT.

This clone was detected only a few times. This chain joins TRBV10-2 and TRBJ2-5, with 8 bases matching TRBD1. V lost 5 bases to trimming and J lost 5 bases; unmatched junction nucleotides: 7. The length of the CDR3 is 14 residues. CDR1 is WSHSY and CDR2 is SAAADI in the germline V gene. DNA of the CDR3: TGCGCCAGCAGTTTTCAGGGGGCAGGGGAGACCCAGTACTTC. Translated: CASSFQGAGETQYF.

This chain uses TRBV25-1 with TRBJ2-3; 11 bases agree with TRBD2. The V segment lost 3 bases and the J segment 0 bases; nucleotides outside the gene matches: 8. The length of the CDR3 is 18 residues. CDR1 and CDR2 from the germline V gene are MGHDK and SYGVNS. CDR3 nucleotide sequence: TGTGCCAGCAGTGAGCGGACTAGCGGGCGGGAAAGCACAGATACGCAGTATTTT. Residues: CASSERTSGRESTDTQYF.

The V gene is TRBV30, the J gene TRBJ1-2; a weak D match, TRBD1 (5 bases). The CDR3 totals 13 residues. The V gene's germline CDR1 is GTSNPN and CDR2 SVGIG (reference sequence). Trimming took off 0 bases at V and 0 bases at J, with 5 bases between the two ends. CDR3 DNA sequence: TGTGCCTGGAGTGTACAGGCTAACTATGGCTACACCTTC. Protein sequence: CAWSVQANYGYTF.

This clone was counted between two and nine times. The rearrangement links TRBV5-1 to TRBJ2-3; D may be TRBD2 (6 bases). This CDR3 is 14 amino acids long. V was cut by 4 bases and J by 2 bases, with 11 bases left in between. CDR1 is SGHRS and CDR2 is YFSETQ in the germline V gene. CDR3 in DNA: TGCGCCAGCAGCGAGGGACTCTACACAGATACGCAGTATTTT. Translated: CASSEGLYTDTQYF.

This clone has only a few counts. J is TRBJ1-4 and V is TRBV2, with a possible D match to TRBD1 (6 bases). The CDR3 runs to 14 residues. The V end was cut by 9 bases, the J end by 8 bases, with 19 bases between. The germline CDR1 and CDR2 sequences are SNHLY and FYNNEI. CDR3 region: CASLPGHSKEKLFF. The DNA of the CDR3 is TGTGCCAGTCTTCCGGGACACTCAAAGGAAAAACTGTTTTTT.

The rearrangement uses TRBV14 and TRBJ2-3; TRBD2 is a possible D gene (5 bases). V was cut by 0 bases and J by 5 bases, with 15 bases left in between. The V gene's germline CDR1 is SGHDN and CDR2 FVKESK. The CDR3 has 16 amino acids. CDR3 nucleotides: TGTGCCAGCAGCCAAGATCTAACTACCCGGGGAGATACGCAGTATTTT. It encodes CASSQDLTTRGDTQYF.

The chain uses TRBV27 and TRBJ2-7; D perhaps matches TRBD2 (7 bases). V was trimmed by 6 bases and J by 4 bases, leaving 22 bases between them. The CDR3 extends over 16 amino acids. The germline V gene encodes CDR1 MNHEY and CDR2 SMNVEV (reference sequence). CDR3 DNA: TGTGCCAGCAGGCTTATGGGGGGGGCGGGTCAGTACGAGCAGTACTTC. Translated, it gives CASRLMGGAGQYEQYF.